The 21 T cell receptor beta chains below come from one sample, sequenced in a study of blood T cell repertoires in COVID-19. Only in-frame clones appear in the TCRdb table, and some are missing; sequencing was by immunoSEQ multiplex PCR. Among about 100,000 clones listed, approximately 86% were seen once. The material sequenced was peripheral blood. These receptors were taken from a woman aged 45-59 years with COVID-19, enrolled during active disease.

The V gene is TRBV5-1, the J gene TRBJ2-5, with TRBD2 as a possible D gene (5 bases). CDR1 is SGHRS and CDR2 is YFSETQ in the germline V gene. Trimming stripped 4 bases from V and 5 bases from J, with 15 bases between. This CDR3 contains 14 residues. In nucleotides, the CDR3 is TGCGCCAGCAGCCCGGCCGGACTCGGGGAGACCCAGTACTTC. Translation gives CASSPAGLGETQYF.

The chain uses TRBV30 and TRBJ1-5; 9 nucleotides match TRBD1. The germline CDR1 and CDR2 sequences are GTSNPN and SVGIG (reference sequence). The length of the CDR3 is 13 residues. V lost 3 bases, J lost 7 bases, and 4 bases stayed unmatched. Here the CDR3 DNA reads TGTGCCTGGAGCGCACAGGGGGCACAGCCCCAGCATTTT. Protein sequence: CAWSAQGAQPQHF.

This chain links TRBV12-3 or TRBV12-4 with TRBJ2-5, with 9 bases matching TRBD2. Germline trimming cut 6 bases from V and 5 bases from J; bases unmatched to any gene: 4. The CDR3 is 13 residues long. CDR3 protein: CASRPGLAETQYF. The CDR3 region has the DNA TGTGCCAGCAGGCCGGGACTAGCTGAGACCCAGTACTTC.

The rearrangement uses TRBV6-6 and TRBJ1-6; the match to TRBD1 covers 8 bases. The J segment lost 5 bases and the V segment lost 6 bases, leaving 6 bases of the junction unmatched. The CDR3 has 15 residues. Germline lookup yields CDR1 MNHNY and CDR2 SVGAGI (reference sequence). In nucleotides, the CDR3 is TGTGCCAGCAGGATCGACAGGGGAAATAATTCACCCCTCCACTTT. The encoded protein is CASRIDRGNNSPLHF.

The rearrangement uses TRBV27 and TRBJ2-7; 8 nucleotides line up with TRBD2. Germline-derived CDR1 and CDR2 are MNHEY and SMNVEV (reference sequence). The ends lost 11 bases at V and 7 bases at J; junction bases unmatched: 13. The CDR3 spans 13 residues. CDR3 in amino acids: CAASGEASGEQYF. The CDR3, as DNA: TGTGCCGCGAGTGGAGAAGCTAGCGGGGAGCAGTACTTC.

The V call is TRBV5-1, the J call TRBJ1-2; 9 positions agree with TRBD1. With V trimmed by 4 bases and J by 5 bases, 6 bases remained unmatched. The CDR3 length is 14 residues. The germline V gene encodes CDR1 SGHRS and CDR2 YFSETQ. The CDR3 DNA reads TGCGCCAGCAGCGAGGACAGGGGATTTTATGGCTACACCTTC. As protein: CASSEDRGFYGYTF. The variable domain in full, with the rest retrieved from reference TRBV5-1 and TRBJ1-2, is KAGVTQTPRYLIKTRGQQVTLSCSPISGHRSVSWYQQTPGQGLQFLFEYFSETQRNKGNFPGRFSGRQFSNSRSEMNVSTLELGDSALYLCASSEDRGFYGYTFGSGTRLTVV.

V and J are TRBV9 and TRBJ1-2, with TRBD1 matching 7 bases. With V trimmed by 4 bases and J by 8 bases, 2 bases remained unmatched. The CDR3 has 11 amino acids. Germline CDR1 reads SGDLS; CDR2 reads YYNGEE. CDR3 DNA: TGTGCCAGCAGCCAGGGGGGCGGCTACACCTTC. This translates into CASSQGGGYTF.

The chain combines TRBV5-1 with TRBJ2-2; D gene ambiguous. Trimming took 0 bases from V and 4 from J, leaving 7 bases between them. The CDR3 totals 14 residues. CDR1 is SGHRS and CDR2 is YFSETQ in the germline V gene. This CDR3 is CASSLVGGTGELFF. For the CDR3, the DNA is TGCGCCAGCAGCTTGGTAGGCGGCACCGGGGAGCTGTTTTTT.

The chain has TRBV28 and TRBJ1-4, with D maybe TRBD1 (6 bases). The germline V gene encodes CDR1 MDHEN and CDR2 SYDVKM. There are 17 residues in the CDR3. V was pared by 5 bases and J by 4 bases, with 20 bases between. The CDR3 loop is CASSPTSLDSFNEKLFF. In nucleotides, the CDR3 is TGTGCCAGCAGTCCGACATCCCTGGACAGCTTTAATGAAAAACTGTTTTTT.

The rearrangement uses TRBV20-1 and TRBJ2-1; D remains ambiguous. This CDR3 region has 10 residues. Germline assignment: CDR1 DFQATT and CDR2 SNEGSKA (reference sequence). V was pared by 2 bases and J by 8 bases, with 4 bases between. The CDR3 loop is CSARRDEQFF. In DNA form, the CDR3 reads TGCAGTGCTAGACGTGATGAGCAGTTCTTC.

This sequence joins TRBV2 and TRBJ1-1, with 9 bases identical to TRBD1. Germline assignment: CDR1 SNHLY and CDR2 FYNNEI. The CDR3 consists of 12 residues. Trimming at V came to 6 bases and at J to 10 bases, leaving 6 bases not matched to a gene. For the CDR3, the DNA is TGTGCCAGCAGGACGACAGGGGGGCGAGCTTTCTTT. Protein sequence: CASRTTGGRAFF.

The V gene is TRBV7-2, the J gene TRBJ2-1; TRBD2 agrees at 13 bases. The CDR3 loop spans 16 amino acids. Germline CDR1 and CDR2: SGHTA and FQGNSA. The trim removed 1 base at V and 9 bases at J, leaving 6 bases unmatched. CDR3 DNA sequence: TGTGCCAGCAGCTTAGGACTAGCGGGGGGCCAAGGTGAGCAGTTCTTC. This translates into CASSLGLAGGQGEQFF.

V usage is TRBV10-1 and J usage is TRBJ2-3; D possibly corresponds to TRBD2 (7 bases). CDR1 is WNHNN, CDR2 SYGVQD, per germline (reference sequence). Trimming left V 2 bases short and J 6 bases short, with 12 bases between. The CDR3 extends over 14 amino acids. The CDR3 spells CASSEGGGPDTQYF. The CDR3 region has the DNA TGCGCCAGCAGTGAGGGGGGGGGCCCCGATACGCAGTATTTT.

This clone turned up a few times. This chain uses TRBV11-3 with TRBJ2-7; 9 nucleotides align to TRBD1. Germline V gives CDR1 SGHNT, CDR2 YENEEA. V dropped 0 bases and J dropped 6; count of bases not matched to a gene: 6. The CDR3 is 15 residues long. CDR3 coding DNA: TGTGCCAGCAGCTTAGACGCCGGGACAGGGAGCGAGCAGTACTTC. This encodes CASSLDAGTGSEQYF. The full variable domain, with the rest looked up from reference TRBV11-3 and TRBJ2-7, is EAGVVQSPRYKIIEKKQPVAFWCNPISGHNTLYWYLQNLGQGPELLIRYENEEAVDDSQLPKDRFSAERLKGVDSTLKIQPAELGDSAVYLCASSLDAGTGSEQYFGPGTRLTVT.

This clone was seen just once. This chain connects TRBV5-1 to TRBJ2-1, with 10 bases identical to TRBD1. In germline, CDR1 is SGHRS, CDR2 YFSETQ. The length of the CDR3 is 15 residues. Losses at the gene ends were 0 bases for V and 8 bases for J; bases not matched to a gene: 5. The CDR3 reads CASSLGDRGYDEQFF. The CDR3, as DNA: TGCGCCAGCAGCTTGGGGGACAGGGGATACGATGAGCAGTTCTTC.

The chain joins TRBV5-1 to TRBJ1-1, with D unclear. CDR3 length equals 13 residues. Trimming left V 0 bases short and J 5 bases short, with 8 bases between. Germline CDR1 is SGHRS and CDR2 is YFSETQ. CDR3 residues: CASSLGEATEAFF. The CDR3 DNA reads as TGCGCCAGCAGCTTGGGGGAGGCTACTGAAGCTTTCTTT.

The chain uses TRBV5-6 and TRBJ2-5; TRBD2 matches at 8 bases. J was trimmed by 5 bases and V by 4 bases; bases with no gene match: 10. Looked up from germline, CDR1 is SGHDT and CDR2 is YYEEEE. This CDR3 is 15 amino acids long. The CDR3 sequence: CASSSTAAGAETQYF. For the CDR3, the DNA is TGTGCCAGCAGCAGCACTGCAGCGGGGGCTGAGACCCAGTACTTC.

V is TRBV27 and J is TRBJ2-7, with TRBD2 matching 8 bases. Germline loops: CDR1 MNHEY, CDR2 SMNVEV (reference sequence). The length of the CDR3 is 18 residues. Losses at the gene ends were 2 bases for V and 1 base for J; bases not matched to a gene: 13. CDR3 in amino acids: CASSLKVLAGGPSYEQYF. The CDR3 DNA reads TGTGCCAGCAGTTTAAAGGTCTTGGCGGGGGGCCCATCCTACGAGCAGTACTTC.

V and J are TRBV29-1 and TRBJ2-6, with no clear D. With 7 bases removed from V and 1 base from J, the gap between germline ends came to 8 bases. Germline lookup yields CDR1 SQVTM and CDR2 ANQGSEA. This CDR3 has 13 residues. CDR3 bases: TGCAGCGGTAGTGAATCTGGGGCCAACGTCCTGACTTTC. It specifies CSGSESGANVLTF.

V gene TRBV2 combines with J gene TRBJ1-2, with 7 bases lining up with TRBD1. V was clipped by 6 bases and J by 3 bases; unmatched bases: 10. Germline values: CDR1 SNHLY, CDR2 FYNNEI. The CDR3 totals 15 residues. Here the CDR3 reads CASRHPGTDHYGYTF. The CDR3 coding sequence is TGTGCCAGCAGGCACCCCGGGACAGATCACTATGGCTACACCTTC.

To note about this clone: The junction differs from germline at one of its ends, possibly a read error. The rearrangement links TRBV6-5 to TRBJ1-4, with D perhaps matching TRBD1 (6 bases). The CDR3 totals 15 residues. Germline assignment: CDR1 MNHEY and CDR2 SVGAGI. Here the CDR3 reads CASSYSGHPNEKLFF. CDR3 nucleotide sequence: TGTGCCAGCAGTTACTCGGGACACCCTAATGAGAAACTGTTTTTT.